This is a list of T cell receptor beta chains from one sample in a study of T cells in Graves' hyperthyroidism and ophthalmopathy. MiXCR was run by TCRdb on the multiplex PCR reads, yielding one entry per CDR3 protein. The sample lists around 620,000 distinct CDR3 sequences, under 20% occurring once. The sample was blood. Every receptor here comes from a woman in her 30s with Graves' hyperthyroidism. CDR3s include the opening cysteine and the closing phenylalanine or tryptophan. D genes are given only for firm matches. Part of the rows lack a size; the others show once, few, many or a class for expanded clones.

clone_size,v_call,d_call,j_call,cdr3_aa,cdr3_nt
few,TRBV20-1,TRBD2,TRBJ2-1,CSAPELAGGLNEQFF,TGCAGTGCTCCCGAGTTAGCGGGAGGCCTCAATGAGCAGTTCTTC
few,TRBV4-1,TRBD1,TRBJ1-4,CASSQGDRVNEKLFF,TGCGCCAGCAGCCAAGGGGACAGGGTTAATGAAAAACTGTTTTTT
few,TRBV7-2,TRBD1,TRBJ1-3,CASGAGQGKGNTIYF,TGTGCCAGCGGCGCGGGACAGGGGAAAGGAAACACCATATATTTT
many,TRBV10-3,NA,TRBJ2-7,CAIRTGSYEQYF,TGTGCCATCAGAACAGGATCCTACGAGCAGTACTTC
few,TRBV20-1,NA,TRBJ2-3,CSASNTRGTDTQYF,TGCAGTGCTAGTAATACCCGGGGTACAGATACGCAGTATTTT
NA,TRBV6-2/TRBV6-3,NA,TRBJ1-1,CASSYSTPREAFF,TGCGCCAGCAGTTACTCGACGCCACGTGAAGCTTTCTTT
few,TRBV27,NA,TRBJ1-6,CASRNTGYSPLHF,TGTGCCAGCCGAAACACAGGATATTCACCCCTCCACTTT
NA,TRBV4-1,NA,TRBJ2-7,CASIQDIPGAYEQYF,TGCGCCAGCATCCAGGACATACCAGGGGCCTACGAGCAGTACTTC
many,TRBV27,NA,TRBJ2-3,CASSPPGNTQYF,TGTGCCAGCAGCCCCCCAGGGAATACGCAGTATTTT
many,TRBV28,TRBD1,TRBJ1-1,CASSLPYRGSGEAFF,TGTGCCAGCAGCCTACCATACAGGGGATCAGGGGAAGCTTTCTTT
NA,TRBV5-5,NA,TRBJ2-7,CASSPDSYEQHF,TGTGCCAGCAGCCCAGACAGCTACGAGCAGCACTTC
few,TRBV15,TRBD1,TRBJ1-4,CATSRLRARGQEKLFF,TGTGCCACCAGCAGATTGAGGGCCAGGGGGCAAGAAAAACTGTTTTTT
many,TRBV28,NA,TRBJ2-1,CASSLSRRWASYNEQFF,TGTGCCAGCAGTTTATCCCGACGTTGGGCCTCCTACAATGAGCAGTTCTTC
few,TRBV28,NA,TRBJ1-4,CASSLTHYGGGNEKLFF,TGTGCCAGCAGCCTTACACATTATGGGGGAGGTAATGAAAAACTGTTTTTT
many,TRBV18,TRBD2,TRBJ2-1,CASSPLREGNNEQFF,TGTGCCAGCTCACCACTGCGGGAGGGCAACAATGAGCAGTTCTTC
NA,TRBV29-1,TRBD2,TRBJ2-1,CSVDPGTSGTNEQFF,TGCAGCGTTGACCCCGGGACTAGCGGGACAAATGAGCAGTTCTTC
many,TRBV7-9,NA,TRBJ1-3,CASSLETARSGNTIYF,TGTGCCAGCAGCTTGGAGACTGCACGCTCTGGAAACACCATATATTTT
many,TRBV12-3/TRBV12-4,NA,TRBJ1-6,CASSFNLDSPLHF,TGTGCCAGCAGTTTTAACTTGGATTCACCCCTCCACTTT
many,TRBV18,TRBD1,TRBJ1-1,CASSGMTGVDTEAFF,TGTGCCAGCTCAGGAATGACAGGGGTGGACACTGAAGCTTTCTTT
many,TRBV20-1,NA,TRBJ2-1,CSAKSARESEQFF,TGCAGTGCTAAGAGCGCCCGAGAAAGTGAGCAGTTCTTC
few,TRBV30,NA,TRBJ2-3,CAWSGNSPLSTDTQYF,TGTGCCTGGAGTGGGAACAGCCCCCTTAGCACAGATACGCAGTATTTT
NA,TRBV28,NA,TRBJ2-2,CASSVIRTENTGELFF,TGTGCCAGCAGTGTTATCCGGACAGAGAACACCGGGGAGCTGTTTTTT
many,TRBV18,TRBD1,TRBJ2-7,CASSRTTGPYDEQYF,TGTGCCAGCTCACGCACGACAGGGCCCTACGACGAGCAGTACTTC
many,TRBV28,TRBD1,TRBJ1-2,CASRAPGQVYYGYTF,TGTGCCAGCCGTGCCCCGGGACAGGTTTACTATGGCTACACCTTC
few,TRBV7-9,NA,TRBJ2-2,CASSLATGLPAGELFF,TGTGCCAGCAGCTTAGCGACAGGTCTGCCCGCCGGGGAGCTGTTTTTT
many,TRBV2,NA,TRBJ1-2,CASRELPSGSYGYTF,TGTGCCAGCAGGGAACTTCCCTCAGGGTCCTATGGCTACACCTTC
many,TRBV12-3/TRBV12-4,NA,TRBJ2-7,CASSASGEVRYEQYF,TGTGCCAGCAGTGCCTCAGGGGAGGTTCGCTACGAGCAGTACTTC
many,TRBV27,TRBD2,TRBJ2-7,CASSRVSGASYEQYF,TGTGCCAGCAGTCGGGTTAGCGGGGCCTCCTACGAGCAGTACTTC